Shown below are 21 T cell receptor beta chains from a single sample sequenced in a study of graft-versus-host responses after intestinal transplantation. Libraries were prepared by immunoSEQ multiplex PCR; TCRdb keeps only in-frame clonotypes and omits some of them. The profile shows about 22,000 clones, around 78% of them singletons. Graft samples were processed, releasing intraepithelial and lamina propria lymphocytes. Source: ileum tissue, taken 12 days after intestinal transplant. These receptors all stem from a human patient who received an intestinal transplant, so some T cells may come from the graft donor.

This clone was seen just once. The V gene is TRBV5-1, the J gene TRBJ2-3; 12 bases are a match to TRBD2. The J segment lost 5 bases and the V segment lost 1 base, leaving 5 bases of the junction unmatched. The germline V gene encodes CDR1 SGHRS and CDR2 YFSETQ. The CDR3 length is 16 residues. This chain's CDR3 is CASSLLLAGGQDTQYF. CDR3 in DNA: TGCGCCAGCAGCTTGCTACTAGCGGGGGGTCAAGATACGCAGTATTTT.

This rearrangement joins TRBV4-1 to TRBJ2-1, with D possibly being TRBD2 (5 bases). Trimming stripped 0 bases from V and 4 bases from J, with 10 bases between. The CDR3 has 15 residues. Per the germline V gene, CDR1 is MGHRA and CDR2 is YSYEKL. CDR3 amino acids: CASSQDRPGYNEQFF. Here the CDR3 DNA reads TGCGCCAGCAGCCAAGATAGGCCGGGATACAATGAGCAGTTCTTC.

This chain connects TRBV12-5 to TRBJ1-5; D remains ambiguous. The CDR3 runs 14 residues. From germline, CDR1 is LGHNT and CDR2 FRNRAP. V lost 7 bases and J 0 bases, leaving 10 bases between the germline ends. The CDR3 sequence: CASEGEYSNQPQHF. In nucleotides, the CDR3 is TGTGCTAGTGAAGGAGAATATAGCAATCAGCCCCAGCATTTT.

The rearrangement uses TRBV5-6 and TRBJ2-7; maybe TRBD2 (6 bases). From germline, CDR1 is SGHDT and CDR2 YYEEEE. CDR3 length: 13 residues. Trimming left V 4 bases short and J 6 bases short, with 14 bases between. CDR3 in DNA: TGTGCCAGCAGCCCGGGGGTTTCCCTCGAGCAGTACTTC. This codes for CASSPGVSLEQYF.

CDR3 loop: CASSTPWTSGGYNEQFF. CDR3 DNA sequence: TGCGCCAGCAGCACGCCCTGGACTAGCGGGGGTTACAATGAGCAGTTCTTC. The V gene is TRBV5-1, the J gene TRBJ2-1, with 13 bases fitting TRBD2. Germline V gene lookup returns CDR1 SGHRS and CDR2 YFSETQ. CDR3 size: 17 residues. The J segment lost 4 bases and the V segment lost 4 bases, leaving 8 bases of the junction unmatched.

The chain joins TRBV6-5 to TRBJ2-7; 9 positions match TRBD1. The CDR3 extends over 13 amino acids. Germline CDR1 MNHEY, CDR2 SVGAGI. V was pared by 7 bases and J by 9 bases, with 10 bases of the junction left unmatched. The CDR3 nucleotides are TGTGCCAGCACGGCAAGGACAGGGGCCGGGCAGTACTTC. It translates to CASTARTGAGQYF.

This chain connects TRBV7-6 to TRBJ2-1; D is perhaps TRBD2 (6 bases). The CDR3 consists of 13 residues. Trimming stripped 3 bases from V and 7 bases from J, with 10 bases between. Per germline, CDR1 SGHVS and CDR2 FNYEAQ. DNA for the CDR3: TGTGCCAGCAGCTTGGGGGGTTTTAATGAGCAGTTCTTC. It encodes CASSLGGFNEQFF.

The chain joins TRBV5-8 to TRBJ2-1; D possibly corresponds to TRBD2 (6 bases). CDR3 length: 14 residues. The germline V and J ends were trimmed by 0 bases and 15 bases, with 19 bases remaining between them. Germline lookup yields CDR1 SGHTS and CDR2 YDEGEE. The CDR3: CASSLDGGGYPPFF. In DNA, the CDR3 is TGTGCCAGCAGCTTGGACGGGGGTGGTTACCCGCCGTTCTTC.

This clone occurred a few times. The rearrangement links TRBV2 to TRBJ1-5; 8 bases line up with TRBD1. CDR1 is SNHLY and CDR2 is FYNNEI in the germline V gene. V shed 5 bases, J shed 0 bases, and the junction held 3 bases outside the gene matches. This CDR3 has 15 residues. The CDR3 DNA follows: TGTGCCAGCAGTAAGACAGGGGATAGCAATCAGCCCCAGCATTTT. Encoded protein: CASSKTGDSNQPQHF.

V usage is TRBV28 and J usage is TRBJ2-2; D remains ambiguous. This CDR3 contains 11 residues. Germline V gene sequence: CDR1 MDHEN, CDR2 SYDVKM. V lost 6 bases to trimming and J lost 7 bases, with 6 bases between them. CDR3: CASSLFGELFF. DNA for the CDR3: TGTGCCAGCAGCTTGTTCGGGGAGCTGTTTTTT.

The chain joins TRBV7-6 to TRBJ2-5, with D maybe TRBD2 (5 bases). Germline assignment: CDR1 SGHVS and CDR2 FNYEAQ. Trimming removed 2 bases from V and 5 bases from J, with 18 bases in between. CDR3 length: 16 residues. CDR3 sequence (DNA): TGTGCCAGCAGCTTAACGGATACGGGGATATGGGAGACCCAGTACTTC. This sequence encodes CASSLTDTGIWETQYF.

The chain recombines TRBV7-6 with TRBJ2-5; 8 bases map to TRBD2. The junction had 5 bases not matched to a gene; V was cut back by 5 bases and J by 0 bases. Looked up from germline, CDR1 is SGHVS and CDR2 is FNYEAQ. The CDR3 contains 15 residues. The CDR3 nucleotides read TGTGCCAGCAGCAAGAGCGGGGGAGACCAAGAGACCCAGTACTTC. Translated: CASSKSGGDQETQYF.

The chain links TRBV6-1 to TRBJ1-3, with D unclear. V lost 8 bases and J lost 4, with 15 bases in between. The CDR3 length is 14 residues. From germline, CDR1 is MNHNS and CDR2 SASEGT. In DNA, the CDR3 is TGTGCCAGCCTTTCGGGGTTAAGGGGAAACACCATATATTTT. Protein: CASLSGLRGNTIYF.

This clone occurred a few times. The genes are TRBV20-1 and TRBJ2-3; D may be TRBD1 (5 bases). This CDR3 region has 10 residues. The V end lost 6 bases, the J end lost 6 bases, and 7 bases lay between the germline ends. Germline V gives CDR1 DFQATT, CDR2 SNEGSKA (reference sequence). CDR3 loop: CSAQGDTQYF. The CDR3, as DNA: TGCAGTGCCCAGGGCGATACGCAGTATTTT.

The chain employs TRBV6-6 and TRBJ2-7, with 9 bases aligning to TRBD2. Germline lookup yields CDR1 MNHNY and CDR2 SVGAGI (reference sequence). V lost 0 bases and J lost 5; bases outside the gene matches: 2. The CDR3 is 14 amino acids. CDR3 bases: TGTGCCAGCAGTTACTCCACTAGCGGGCACGAGCAGTACTTC. Protein: CASSYSTSGHEQYF.

This sequence joins TRBV10-3 and TRBJ1-2; tentative D call: TRBD1 (6 bases). CDR1 is ENHRY and CDR2 is SYGVKD in the germline V gene. The V and J ends lost 6 bases and 2 bases respectively, with 7 bases between them. There are 12 residues in the CDR3. The CDR3 coding sequence is TGTGCCATCAGAACAGGGAACTATGGCTACACCTTC. This translates into CAIRTGNYGYTF.

The CDR3 bases are TGTGCCATCAGTGGCCCGGGGTCGGGGACCGGGGAGCTGTTTTTT. The encoded protein is CAISGPGSGTGELFF. The chain uses TRBV10-3 and TRBJ2-2, with a tentative D call TRBD2 (5 bases). CDR3 length equals 15 residues. Deletions cut 4 bases from V and 5 bases from J, with 14 bases between. Germline V gene sequence: CDR1 ENHRY, CDR2 SYGVKD.

CDR3 amino acids: CASSLGRDSGGTTDTQYF. Written as DNA, the CDR3 is TGTGCCAGCAGCTTAGGCCGCGATTCGGGGGGTACCACAGATACGCAGTATTTT. The chain has TRBV11-2 and TRBJ2-3; 7 bases fit TRBD2. V shed 1 base and J 2 bases; nucleotides not matched to a gene: 12. CDR3 length equals 18 residues. The germline V gene encodes CDR1 SGHAT and CDR2 FQNNGV.

This chain connects TRBV7-8 to TRBJ1-2; 7 bases line up with TRBD1. The J segment lost 4 bases and the V segment lost 5 bases, leaving 4 bases of the junction unmatched. CDR1 and CDR2 (germline): SGHVS, FQNEAQ. This CDR3 has 13 residues. The CDR3 DNA sequence: TGTGCCAGCAGCCCGACAGGGAGCTATGGCTACACCTTC. Translation gives CASSPTGSYGYTF. The variable domain in full, with the rest retrieved from reference TRBV7-8 and TRBJ1-2, is GAGVSQSPRYKVAKRGQDVALRCDPISGHVSLFWYQQALGQGPEFLTYFQNEAQLDKSGLPSDRFFAERPEGSVSTLKIQRTQQEDSAVYLCASSPTGSYGYTFGSGTRLTVV.

The chain joins TRBV28 to TRBJ2-2, with TRBD1 identical over 7 bases. V trimming: 5 bases; J trimming: 0 bases; junction bases outside the gene matches: 3. The CDR3 extends over 15 amino acids. In germline, CDR1 is MDHEN, CDR2 SYDVKM. The CDR3 here is CASSPGTANTGELFF. The CDR3 DNA sequence: TGTGCCAGCAGTCCCGGGACAGCGAACACCGGGGAGCTGTTTTTT.

The V and J genes are TRBV11-3 and TRBJ2-1; 7 nucleotides agree with TRBD1. Trimming took 5 bases from V and 6 from J; bases not matched to a gene: 10. Per the germline V gene, CDR1 is SGHNT and CDR2 is YENEEA. The CDR3 contains 15 residues. CDR3 loop: CASSIPTGLGNEQFF. The CDR3 nucleotides read TGTGCCAGCAGCATACCGACAGGGTTAGGCAATGAGCAGTTCTTC.